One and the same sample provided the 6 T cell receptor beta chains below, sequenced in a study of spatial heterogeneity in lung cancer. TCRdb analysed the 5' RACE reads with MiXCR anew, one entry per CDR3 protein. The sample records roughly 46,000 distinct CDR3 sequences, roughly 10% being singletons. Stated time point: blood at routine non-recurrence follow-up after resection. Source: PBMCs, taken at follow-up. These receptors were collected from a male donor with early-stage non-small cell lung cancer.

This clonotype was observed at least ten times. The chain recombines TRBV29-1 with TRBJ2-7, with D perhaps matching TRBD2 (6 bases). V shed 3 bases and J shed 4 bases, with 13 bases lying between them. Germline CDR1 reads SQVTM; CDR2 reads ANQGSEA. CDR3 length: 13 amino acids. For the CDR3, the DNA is TGCAGCGTTGACTCCGGAGGAGGGTACGAGCAGTACTTC. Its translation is CSVDSGGGYEQYF.

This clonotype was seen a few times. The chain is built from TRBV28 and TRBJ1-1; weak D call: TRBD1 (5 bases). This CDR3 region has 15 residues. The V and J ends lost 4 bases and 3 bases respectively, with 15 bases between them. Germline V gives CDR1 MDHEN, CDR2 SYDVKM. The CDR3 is CASSSFQTAYTEAFF. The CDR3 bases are TGTGCCAGCAGTTCGTTCCAGACAGCTTACACTGAAGCTTTCTTT.

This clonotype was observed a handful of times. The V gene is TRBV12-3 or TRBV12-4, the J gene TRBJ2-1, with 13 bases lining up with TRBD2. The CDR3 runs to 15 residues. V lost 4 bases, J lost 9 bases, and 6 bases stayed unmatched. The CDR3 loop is CASSYPGLAGVEQFF. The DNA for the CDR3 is TGTGCCAGCAGTTACCCTGGACTAGCGGGAGTTGAGCAGTTCTTC.

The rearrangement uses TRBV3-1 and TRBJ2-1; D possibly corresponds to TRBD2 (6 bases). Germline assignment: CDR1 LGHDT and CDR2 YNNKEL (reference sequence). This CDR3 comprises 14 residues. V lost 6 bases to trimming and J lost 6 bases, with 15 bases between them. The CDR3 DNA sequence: TGTGCCAGCAGAGTCCGGGGGTCCGGCAATGAGCAGTTCTTC. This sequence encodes CASRVRGSGNEQFF.

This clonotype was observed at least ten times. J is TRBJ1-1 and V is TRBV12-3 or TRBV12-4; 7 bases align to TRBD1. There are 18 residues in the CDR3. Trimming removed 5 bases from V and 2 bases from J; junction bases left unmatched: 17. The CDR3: CASSLKGVLGQINTEAFF. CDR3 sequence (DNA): TGTGCCAGCAGTCTTAAAGGGGTATTGGGACAGATAAACACTGAAGCTTTCTTT.

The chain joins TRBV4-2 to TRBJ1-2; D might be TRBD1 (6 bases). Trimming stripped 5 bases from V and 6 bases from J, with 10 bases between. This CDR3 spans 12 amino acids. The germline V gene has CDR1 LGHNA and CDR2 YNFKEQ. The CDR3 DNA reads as TGTGCCAGCAGCAACAGGGAGGATGGCTACACCTTC. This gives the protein CASSNREDGYTF.